This is a list of T cell receptor beta chains from one sample in a study of radiation and T cells in renal cell carcinoma. Sequencing was performed with immunoSEQ multiplex PCR; in TCRdb, only in-frame clones are kept and a portion is missing. The table includes about 150,000 clones, 75% to 90% detected once. The specimen comprised blood, sampled from a patient whose treatment included radiotherapy and nephrectomy. Receptor source: a woman in her 50s with renal cell carcinoma. CDR3s include the opening cysteine and the closing phenylalanine or tryptophan. Each record gives: CDR3 DNA, CDR3 protein, clone size, V gene, D gene, J gene. D genes are given only for firm matches. Clone size is shown for a subset of rows, as once, few, many or a class of expanded clone.

DNA: TGTGCCAGCAGCCAGAGGGAGGGAGATTCAGATACGCAGTATTTT
CDR3: CASSQREGDSDTQYF
size: .
V: TRBV4-2
D: TRBD2
J: TRBJ2-3

DNA: TGTGCCAGCTCACCACCGAATCAGCCCCAGCATTTT
CDR3: CASSPPNQPQHF
size: .
V: TRBV18
D: .
J: TRBJ1-5

DNA: TGTGCCAGTAGTATCCGGGATAACTATGGCTACACCTTC
CDR3: CASSIRDNYGYTF
size: .
V: TRBV19
D: .
J: TRBJ1-2

DNA: TGTGCCAGCAGCGCCAGCTGGCAGTCTGAGCAGTTCTTC
CDR3: CASSASWQSEQFF
size: .
V: TRBV9
D: .
J: TRBJ2-1

DNA: TGTGCCAGCAGCTTAGCGAACAGTCCTAACTATGGCTACACCTTC
CDR3: CASSLANSPNYGYTF
size: .
V: TRBV11-1
D: .
J: TRBJ1-2

DNA: TGTGCCAGCAGGGGGGGTGGGTTAGAGAAACTGTTTTTT
CDR3: CASRGGGLEKLFF
size: .
V: TRBV6-5
D: .
J: TRBJ1-4

DNA: TGTGCCAGCAGCGGAAGCGGGGGGGCAAACACCGGGGAGCTGTTTTTT
CDR3: CASSGSGGANTGELFF
size: .
V: TRBV11-2
D: TRBD2
J: TRBJ2-2

DNA: TGTGCCAGTAGTATTTTAGCGGGGGCCCAAGAGACCCAGTACTTC
CDR3: CASSILAGAQETQYF
size: .
V: TRBV19
D: TRBD2
J: TRBJ2-5

DNA: TGTGCCAGTAGACACGACAGGAATAGCAATCAGCCCCAGCATTTT
CDR3: CASRHDRNSNQPQHF
size: few
V: TRBV19
D: .
J: TRBJ1-5

DNA: TGTGCCAGCAGCAAATCTCCCCGGGGGTACAATGAGCAGTTCTTC
CDR3: CASSKSPRGYNEQFF
size: .
V: TRBV21-1
D: .
J: TRBJ2-1